The 23 T cell receptor beta chains listed next were all sequenced from one sample in a study of Graves' ophthalmopathy and Graves' hyperthyroidism. RNA transcripts yielded amplified TCR beta CDR3 regions. HTBI primers primed a first-round RT-PCR, and a second-round multiplex PCR followed. TCRdb re-analysed the multiplex PCR reads in MiXCR, keeping a single row per CDR3 protein. The sample records about 500,000 distinct CDR3 sequences, 39% being singletons. Specimen: peripheral blood or thyroid tissue (not recorded which). The receptors derive from an adult man with Graves' hyperthyroidism.

A few counts support this clonotype. The genes are TRBV28 and TRBJ1-1; D remains ambiguous. Germline V gene lookup returns CDR1 MDHEN and CDR2 SYDVKM. The CDR3 extends over 15 amino acids. V shed 5 bases and J shed 0 bases, with 13 bases lying between them. CDR3 coding DNA: TGTGCCAGCAGTCCGCATTTGGGTGTGAACACTGAAGCTTTCTTT. Translating gives CASSPHLGVNTEAFF.

The rearrangement uses TRBV2 and TRBJ1-5; 12 nucleotides agree with TRBD1. Trimming at V came to 9 bases and at J to 2 bases, leaving 8 bases not matched to a gene. The CDR3 has 16 amino acids. The germline CDR1 and CDR2 sequences are SNHLY and FYNNEI. Here the CDR3 DNA reads TGTGCCAGTAGAGGGACAGGGGGCTGGGGCAATCAGCCCCAGCATTTT. This encodes CASRGTGGWGNQPQHF.

This clonotype was recorded many times. The chain links TRBV12-3 or TRBV12-4 to TRBJ2-7, with 12 bases that match TRBD2. Trimming at V came to 5 bases and at J to 3 bases, leaving 5 bases not matched to a gene. This CDR3 comprises 15 residues. The DNA of the CDR3 is TGTGCCAGCAGTGGGAGACTAGCGGGGGACTACGAGCAGTACTTC. Translating it yields CASSGRLAGDYEQYF.

In its sample, this clonotype was seen a few times. V and J are TRBV2 and TRBJ2-7; D is ambiguous. The J call may be mistaken, given a closer DNA end match to TRBJ2-1. CDR1 is SNHLY and CDR2 is FYNNEI in the germline V gene. The CDR3 covers 12 residues. The chain's CDR3 is CASSEGSNEQFF. For the CDR3, the DNA is TGTGCCAGCAGTGAAGGTAGCAATGAGCAGTTCTTC.

This clonotype turned up a few times. The chain carries TRBV27 and TRBJ2-7, with D possibly being TRBD2 (6 bases). Germline assignment: CDR1 MNHEY and CDR2 SMNVEV (reference sequence). The ends were cut back, 0 bases at V and 2 bases at J, with 11 bases in the middle. The CDR3 consists of 15 residues. CDR3 protein: CASSLSGGHPYEQYF. The CDR3 DNA reads TGTGCCAGCAGTTTATCGGGGGGTCACCCCTACGAGCAGTACTTC.

The table lists this clonotype with many counts. V usage is TRBV5-1 and J usage is TRBJ1-1, with unresolved D. V lost 3 bases to trimming and J lost 4 bases, with 13 bases between them. The CDR3 has 14 amino acids. Germline lookup yields CDR1 SGHRS and CDR2 YFSETQ. DNA for the CDR3: TGCGCCAGCAGCTCGACCGCAACGGTCACTGAAGCTTTCTTT. It codes for CASSSTATVTEAFF.

The rearrangement uses TRBV7-2 and TRBJ2-7; TRBD2 agrees at 12 bases. The J call is doubtful: the DNA matches TRBJ2-1 better. This CDR3 has 15 residues. In germline, CDR1 is SGHTA, CDR2 FQGNSA. The CDR3 bases are TGTGCCAGCAGCAAGACTAGCGGGAGAGGGCATGAGCAGTTCTTC. As protein: CASSKTSGRGHEQFF.

The table lists this clonotype with many counts. V usage is TRBV20-1 and J usage is TRBJ1-5; D perhaps matches TRBD1 (6 bases). V gave up 5 bases and J gave up 1 base, with 9 bases separating them. The V gene's germline CDR1 is DFQATT and CDR2 SNEGSKA (reference sequence). The CDR3 has 13 residues. CDR3: CSAGGGSNQPQHF. The DNA of the CDR3 is TGCAGTGCTGGAGGGGGGAGCAATCAGCCCCAGCATTTT.

This clonotype has a count of ten or more. One end of the junction does not line up with germline, which may come from a read error. The rearrangement uses TRBV7-9 and TRBJ2-7; 10 bases map to TRBD1. The CDR3 sequence is 15 residues long. The germline gives CDR1 SEHNR, CDR2 FQNEAQ (reference sequence). The CDR3 spells CASSPGTGASYEQYF. The CDR3 coding sequence is TGTGCTAGCAGCCCCGGGACAGGGGCATCCTACGAGCAGTACTTC.

CDR3 protein: CSLFGQQAEQYF. Here the CDR3 DNA reads TGCAGTTTGTTCGGACAGCAGGCCGAGCAGTACTTC. The chain has TRBV29-1 and TRBJ2-7; D is perhaps TRBD1 (6 bases). This CDR3 is built from 12 residues. Germline V gene data show CDR1 as SQVTM and CDR2 as ANQGSEA.

The chain carries TRBV10-3 and TRBJ2-7; the match to TRBD2 covers 13 bases. V shed 2 bases and J 7 bases; nucleotides not matched to a gene: 8. This CDR3 region has 16 residues. The germline CDR1 and CDR2 sequences are ENHRY and SYGVKD. The chain's CDR3 is CAISEGTSGEHNEQYF. The CDR3 DNA is TGTGCCATCAGTGAGGGGACTAGCGGGGAACACAATGAGCAGTACTTC.

This clonotype showed up many times. The V call is TRBV2, the J call TRBJ2-6; D gene unclear. This CDR3 region has 17 residues. CDR1 is SNHLY and CDR2 is FYNNEI in the germline V gene. The V end lost 7 bases, the J end lost 2 bases, and 18 bases lay between the germline ends. CDR3 in amino acids: CASTHYEMTAGANVLTF. DNA for the CDR3: TGTGCCAGCACACACTACGAAATGACCGCTGGGGCCAACGTCCTGACTTTC.

This clonotype was seen many times. V is TRBV7-2 and J is TRBJ2-7; no firm D call. CDR3 size: 12 residues. Germline V CDR1 and CDR2: SGHTA, FQGNSA. Trimming took 3 bases from V and 6 from J, leaving 9 bases between them. CDR3 protein: CASSLGNREQYF. The CDR3 DNA reads TGTGCCAGCAGCTTGGGGAATCGCGAGCAGTACTTC. The full variable domain, completed using reference TRBV7-2 and TRBJ2-7, is GAGVSQSPSNKVTEKGKDVELRCDPISGHTALYWYRQSLGQGLEFLIYFQGNSAPDKSGLPSDRFSAERTGGSVSTLTIQRTQQEDSAVYLCASSLGNREQYFGPGTRLTVT.

The V and J genes are TRBV10-3 and TRBJ1-6, with 9 bases identical to TRBD1. Looked up from germline, CDR1 is ENHRY and CDR2 is SYGVKD. The junction had 8 bases not matched to a gene; V was cut back by 1 base and J by 10 bases. CDR3 length equals 16 residues. CDR3 sequence (DNA): TGTGCCATCAGTGAGTGGGACAGGGACACTAAATCACCCCTCCACTTT. It is translated as CAISEWDRDTKSPLHF.

This clonotype was seen ten or more times. This chain links TRBV20-1 with TRBJ2-7; 8 bases line up with TRBD1. V was pared by 6 bases and J by 0 bases, with 10 bases of the junction left unmatched. The CDR3 is 15 amino acids. CDR1 DFQATT and CDR2 SNEGSKA come from the germline V gene (reference sequence). CDR3 amino acids: CSATAGGSSSYEQYF. CDR3 nucleotide sequence: TGCAGTGCGACTGCAGGGGGCTCATCCTCCTACGAGCAGTACTTC.

This clonotype was detected ten times or more. This sequence joins TRBV7-3 and TRBJ2-7; 9 bases agree with TRBD2. The CDR3 length is 15 residues. J gave up 5 bases and V 0 bases, and 5 bases lay outside the gene matches. CDR1 is SGHTA, CDR2 FQGTGA, per germline. CDR3 in amino acids: CASSLTGGRAHEQYF. The CDR3 DNA reads as TGTGCCAGCAGCTTAACGGGCGGGAGGGCCCACGAGCAGTACTTC.

This chain uses TRBV20-1 with TRBJ2-2, with D possibly being TRBD1 (6 bases). Germline V gives CDR1 DFQATT, CDR2 SNEGSKA (reference sequence). V was trimmed by 6 bases and J by 2 bases, leaving 13 bases between them. The length of the CDR3 is 14 residues. CDR3 sequence reads: CSAPLGGNTGELFF. CDR3 coding DNA: TGCAGTGCGCCTTTAGGGGGAAACACCGGGGAGCTGTTTTTT.

J is TRBJ1-1 and V is TRBV5-1, with TRBD1 as a possible D gene (5 bases). From germline, CDR1 is SGHRS and CDR2 YFSETQ. CDR3 length: 16 amino acids. V was cut by 1 base and J by 1 base, with 14 bases left in between. The CDR3 DNA is TGCGCCAGCAGCTTGCCTAGGGACGGAAGGAACACTGAAGCTTTCTTT. Encoded protein: CASSLPRDGRNTEAFF.

This clonotype was detected many times. The genes are TRBV24-1 and TRBJ1-1; no clear D gene. The germline CDR1 and CDR2 sequences are KGHDR and SFDVKD. The CDR3 runs 14 residues. Between the trimmed V and J ends, which lost 1 base and 10 bases, there was a span of 15 bases. The CDR3 reads CATSDLWSSIGAFF. The CDR3 nucleotides are TGTGCCACCAGTGATTTATGGAGTTCGATCGGAGCTTTCTTT.

The chain carries TRBV10-3 and TRBJ2-7; TRBD2 matches 8 bases. CDR1 ENHRY and CDR2 SYGVKD come from the germline V gene. The CDR3 consists of 14 residues. V dropped 7 bases and J dropped 2; count of bases not matched to a gene: 7. As DNA, the CDR3 is TGTGCCATCATGCCATCAGCGGGAGCCTACGAGCAGTACTTC. It encodes CAIMPSAGAYEQYF.

This clonotype was seen ten or more times. The genes are TRBV5-1 and TRBJ2-7; a possible D gene is TRBD1 (6 bases). The V gene lost 1 base and the J gene lost 5 bases, with 16 bases spanning the gap. This CDR3 spans 15 amino acids. Germline values: CDR1 SGHRS, CDR2 YFSETQ. CDR3 DNA sequence: TGCGCCAGCAGCTTGCGAGGGGGATCAACGCACGAGCAGTACTTC. Its protein is CASSLRGGSTHEQYF. Full variable domain (missing parts from reference TRBV5-1 and TRBJ2-7): KAGVTQTPRYLIKTRGQQVTLSCSPISGHRSVSWYQQTPGQGLQFLFEYFSETQRNKGNFPGRFSGRQFSNSRSEMNVSTLELGDSALYLCASSLRGGSTHEQYFGPGTRLTVT.

The chain is built from TRBV10-3 and TRBJ1-2; the D gene is possibly TRBD1 (5 bases). Trimming pared 6 bases from V and 8 bases from J, leaving 13 bases between. Germline loops: CDR1 ENHRY, CDR2 SYGVKD. The CDR3 is 12 amino acids. The CDR3, as DNA: TGTGCCATCAGGGGACTCCCGGGGGGCTACACCTTC. It codes for CAIRGLPGGYTF.

With regard to this clonotype: One junction end disagrees with the germline gene, perhaps due to a read error. The chain uses TRBV7-2 and TRBJ1-4; no firm D call. Germline V gives CDR1 SGHTA, CDR2 FQGNSA. The CDR3 covers 13 residues. CDR3 residues: CASSPVGYEKPFF. The CDR3, as DNA: TGTGCCAGCAGCCCTGTCGGGTATGAAAAACCGTTTTTT.